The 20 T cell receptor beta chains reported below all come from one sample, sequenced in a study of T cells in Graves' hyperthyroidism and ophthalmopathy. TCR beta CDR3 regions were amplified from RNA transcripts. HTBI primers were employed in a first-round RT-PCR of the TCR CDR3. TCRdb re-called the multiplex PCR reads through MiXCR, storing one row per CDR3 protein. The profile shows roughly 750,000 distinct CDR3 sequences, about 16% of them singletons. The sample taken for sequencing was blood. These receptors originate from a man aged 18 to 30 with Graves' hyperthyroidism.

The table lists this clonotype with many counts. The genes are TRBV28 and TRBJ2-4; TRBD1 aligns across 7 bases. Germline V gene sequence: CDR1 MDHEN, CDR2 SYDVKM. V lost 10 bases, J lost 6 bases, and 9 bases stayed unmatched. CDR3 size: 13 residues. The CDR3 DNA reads TGTGCCATAAGGGGGCCGAGAGGAAACATTCAGTACTTC. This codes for CAIRGPRGNIQYF.

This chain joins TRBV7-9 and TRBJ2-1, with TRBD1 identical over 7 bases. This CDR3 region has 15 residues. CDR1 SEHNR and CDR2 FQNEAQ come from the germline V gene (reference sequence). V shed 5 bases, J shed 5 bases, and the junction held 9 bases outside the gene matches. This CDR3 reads CASSNPTGTNNEQFF. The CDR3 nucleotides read TGTGCCAGCAGCAACCCGACAGGGACGAACAATGAGCAGTTCTTC.

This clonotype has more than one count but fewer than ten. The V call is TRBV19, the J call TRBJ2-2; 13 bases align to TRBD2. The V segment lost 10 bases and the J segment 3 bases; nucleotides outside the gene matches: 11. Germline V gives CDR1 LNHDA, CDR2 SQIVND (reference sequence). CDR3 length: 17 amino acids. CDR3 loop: CATSPPGLAGYTGELFF. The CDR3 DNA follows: TGTGCCACCTCGCCTCCGGGACTAGCGGGGTACACCGGGGAGCTGTTTTTT.

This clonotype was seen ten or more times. CDR3 sequence reads: CASSQENPDTQYF. CDR3 in DNA: TGTGCCAGCAGCCAAGAGAATCCAGATACGCAGTATTTT. The gene calls are TRBV3-1 and TRBJ2-3, with no clear D. Trimming pared 0 bases from V and 4 bases from J, leaving 5 bases between. The CDR3 consists of 13 residues. Germline V lookup: CDR1 LGHDT, CDR2 YNNKEL (reference sequence).

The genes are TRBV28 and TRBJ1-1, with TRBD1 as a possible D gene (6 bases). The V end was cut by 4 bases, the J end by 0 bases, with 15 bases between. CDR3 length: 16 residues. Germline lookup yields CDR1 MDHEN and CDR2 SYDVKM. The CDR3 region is CASSSPGTPMNTEAFF. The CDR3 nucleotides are TGTGCCAGCAGTTCACCCGGGACACCGATGAACACTGAAGCTTTCTTT.

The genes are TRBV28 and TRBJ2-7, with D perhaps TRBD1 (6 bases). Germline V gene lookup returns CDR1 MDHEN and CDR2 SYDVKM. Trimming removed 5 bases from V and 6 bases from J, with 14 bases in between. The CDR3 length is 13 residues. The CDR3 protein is CASSVHRVGEQYF. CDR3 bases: TGTGCCAGCAGTGTACACAGGGTTGGCGAGCAGTACTTC.

CDR3 in DNA: TGTGCCAGCAGTCAATTACTAACCCCAGGCACCGGGGAGCTGTTTTTT. It translates to CASSQLLTPGTGELFF. This chain uses TRBV4-2 with TRBJ2-2; D remains unclear. CDR1 is LGHNA, CDR2 YNFKEQ, per germline. The V and J ends lost 6 bases and 4 bases respectively, with 18 bases between them. There are 16 residues in the CDR3.

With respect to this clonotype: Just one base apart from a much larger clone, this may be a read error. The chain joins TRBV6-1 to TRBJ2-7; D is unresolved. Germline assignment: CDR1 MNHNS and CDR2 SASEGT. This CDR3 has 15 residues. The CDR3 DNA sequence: TGTGCCAGCAGGGAACTGGAAGTCGGCTCCTGCGAGCAGTACTTC. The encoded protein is CASRELEVGSCEQYF.

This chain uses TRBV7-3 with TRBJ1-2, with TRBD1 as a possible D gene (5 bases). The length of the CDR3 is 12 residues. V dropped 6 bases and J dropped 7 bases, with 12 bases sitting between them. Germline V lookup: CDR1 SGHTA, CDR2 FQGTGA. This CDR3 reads CASRGGDGGYTF. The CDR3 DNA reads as TGTGCCAGCAGGGGCGGGGACGGTGGCTACACCTTC. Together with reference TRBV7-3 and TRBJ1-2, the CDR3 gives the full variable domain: GAGVSQTPSNKVTEKGKYVELRCDPISGHTALYWYRQSLGQGPEFLIYFQGTGAADDSGLPNDRFFAVRPEGSVSTLKIQRTERGDSAVYLCASRGGDGGYTFGSGTRLTVV.

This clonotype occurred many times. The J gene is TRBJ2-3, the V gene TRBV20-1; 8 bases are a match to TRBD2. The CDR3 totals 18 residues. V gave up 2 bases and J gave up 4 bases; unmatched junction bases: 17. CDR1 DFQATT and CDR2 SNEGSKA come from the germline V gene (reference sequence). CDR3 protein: CSARSGRALGYRADTQYF. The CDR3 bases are TGCAGTGCTAGATCCGGGAGGGCCTTAGGTTATCGAGCAGATACGCAGTATTTT.

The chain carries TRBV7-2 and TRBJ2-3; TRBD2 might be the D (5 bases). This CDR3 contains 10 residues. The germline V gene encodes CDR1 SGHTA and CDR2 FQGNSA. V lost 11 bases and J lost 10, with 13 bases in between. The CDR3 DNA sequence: TGTGCCCCCTACCACGGGGCGCAGTATTTT. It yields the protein CAPYHGAQYF.

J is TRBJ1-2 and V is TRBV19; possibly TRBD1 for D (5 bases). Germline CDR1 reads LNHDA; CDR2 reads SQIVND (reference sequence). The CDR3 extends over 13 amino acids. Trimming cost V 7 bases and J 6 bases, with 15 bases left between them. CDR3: CASNLQGGDGYTF. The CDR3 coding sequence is TGTGCCAGTAACCTCCAGGGAGGCGATGGCTACACCTTC.

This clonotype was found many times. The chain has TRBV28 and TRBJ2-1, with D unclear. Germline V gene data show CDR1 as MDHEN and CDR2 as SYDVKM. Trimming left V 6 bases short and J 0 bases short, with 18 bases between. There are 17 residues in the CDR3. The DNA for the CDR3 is TGTGCCAGCAGAGCGCGACTGGGTGGCAGCTCCTACAATGAGCAGTTCTTC. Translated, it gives CASRARLGGSSYNEQFF.

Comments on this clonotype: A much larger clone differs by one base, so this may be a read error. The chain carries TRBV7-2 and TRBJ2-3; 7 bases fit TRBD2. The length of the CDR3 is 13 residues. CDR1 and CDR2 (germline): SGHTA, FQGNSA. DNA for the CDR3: TGTGCCAGCACGCGGGGGAGCAGAGATACGCAGTATTTT. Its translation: CASTRGSRDTQYF.

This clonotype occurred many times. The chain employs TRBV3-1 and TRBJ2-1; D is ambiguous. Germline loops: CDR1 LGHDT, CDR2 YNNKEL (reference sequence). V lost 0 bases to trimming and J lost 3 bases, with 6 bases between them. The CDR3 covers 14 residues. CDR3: CASSQDPGYNEQFF. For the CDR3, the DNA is TGTGCCAGCAGCCAAGATCCAGGCTACAATGAGCAGTTCTTC.

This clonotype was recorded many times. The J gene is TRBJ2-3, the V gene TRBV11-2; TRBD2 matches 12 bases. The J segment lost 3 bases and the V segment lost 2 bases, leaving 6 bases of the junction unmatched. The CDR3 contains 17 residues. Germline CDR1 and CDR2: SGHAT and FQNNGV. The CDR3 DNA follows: TGTGCCAGCAGCTTACTCCTTGGACTAGCGGGAACAGATACGCAGTATTTT. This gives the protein CASSLLLGLAGTDTQYF.

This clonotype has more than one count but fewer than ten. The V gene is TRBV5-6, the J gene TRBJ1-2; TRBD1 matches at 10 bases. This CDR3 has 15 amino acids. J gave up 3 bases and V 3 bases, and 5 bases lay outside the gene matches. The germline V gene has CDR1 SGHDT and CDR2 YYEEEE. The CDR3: CASSYETGGDYGYTF. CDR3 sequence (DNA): TGTGCCAGCAGCTATGAGACAGGGGGCGACTATGGCTACACCTTC.

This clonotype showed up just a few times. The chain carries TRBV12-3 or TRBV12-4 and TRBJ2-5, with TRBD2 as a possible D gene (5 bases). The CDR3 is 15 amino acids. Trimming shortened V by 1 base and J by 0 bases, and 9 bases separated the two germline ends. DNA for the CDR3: TGTGCCAGCAGTTTAGGGCGGACTCACCAAGAGACCCAGTACTTC. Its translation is CASSLGRTHQETQYF.

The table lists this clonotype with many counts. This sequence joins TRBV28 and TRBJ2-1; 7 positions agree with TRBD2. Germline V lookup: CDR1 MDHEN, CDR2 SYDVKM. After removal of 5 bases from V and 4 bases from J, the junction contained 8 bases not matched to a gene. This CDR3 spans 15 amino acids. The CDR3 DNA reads TGTGCCAGCAGTCCCGGAGGAGCGGGATACAATGAGCAGTTCTTC. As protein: CASSPGGAGYNEQFF.

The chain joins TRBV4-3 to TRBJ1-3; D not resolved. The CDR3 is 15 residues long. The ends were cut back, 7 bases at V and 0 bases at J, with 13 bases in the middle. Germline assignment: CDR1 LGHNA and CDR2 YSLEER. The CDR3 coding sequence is TGCGCCAGCACCCCGACTATAGCCTCTGGAAACACCATATATTTT. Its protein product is CASTPTIASGNTIYF.